These 27 T cell receptor beta chains were sequenced from one sample in a study of blood T cell repertoires in COVID-19. This table comes from immunoSEQ multiplex PCR, and its TCRdb copy is limited to in-frame clones, with some not included. This sample carries about 68,000 clones, approximately 86% of them seen once, and the ten largest clones take over 4%. The specimen was peripheral blood. These receptors were obtained from a man in his fifties or sixties with acute or convalescent COVID-19.

This clone was seen only once. CDR3 nucleotides: TGTGCCAGCAGTCGAGCGGGGGGGCGGAATGAGCAGTTCTTC. This translates into CASSRAGGRNEQFF. The rearrangement uses TRBV2 and TRBJ2-1; 10 bases fit TRBD2. The CDR3 has 14 residues. J gave up 7 bases and V 5 bases, and 5 bases lay outside the gene matches. The germline V gene encodes CDR1 SNHLY and CDR2 FYNNEI.

This chain links TRBV7-9 with TRBJ2-7, with D perhaps TRBD1 (6 bases). Germline V gene sequence: CDR1 SEHNR, CDR2 FQNEAQ (reference sequence). Trimming left V 2 bases short and J 7 bases short, with 21 bases between. The CDR3 runs to 16 residues. The chain's CDR3 is CASSLYGTGTPLEQYF. Written as DNA, the CDR3 is TGTGCCAGCAGCTTATACGGGACCGGGACACCCCTGGAGCAGTACTTC. Full variable domain (outside the CDR3, taken from reference TRBV7-9 and TRBJ2-7): DTGVSQNPRHKITKRGQNVTFRCDPISEHNRLYWYRQTLGQGPEFLTYFQNEAQLEKSRLLSDRFSAERPKGSFSTLEIQRTEQGDSAMYLCASSLYGTGTPLEQYFGPGTRLTVT.

The J gene is TRBJ2-7, the V gene TRBV6-5; 13 nucleotides agree with TRBD2. V was pared by 10 bases and J by 7 bases, with 10 bases of the junction left unmatched. The CDR3 spans 14 residues. Germline V gene lookup returns CDR1 MNHEY and CDR2 SVGAGI. The CDR3 protein is CATAGTSGTGEQYF. The CDR3 DNA is TGTGCCACGGCCGGGACTAGCGGGACGGGAGAGCAGTACTTC.

The J gene is TRBJ2-1, the V gene TRBV5-4, with 10 bases fitting TRBD1. CDR1 SGHNT and CDR2 YYREEE come from the germline V gene (reference sequence). The CDR3 totals 15 residues. V lost 4 bases and J lost 6; bases outside the gene matches: 7. CDR3 protein: CASSRQGASSNEQFF. CDR3 DNA: TGTGCCAGCAGCCGACAGGGGGCGTCTTCCAATGAGCAGTTCTTC.

The rearrangement links TRBV5-4 to TRBJ2-7; 8 positions agree with TRBD1. CDR1 is SGHNT, CDR2 YYREEE, per germline (reference sequence). This CDR3 is 14 amino acids long. The J segment lost 1 base and the V segment lost 4 bases, leaving 4 bases of the junction unmatched. Here the CDR3 DNA reads TGTGCCAGCAGCACCCGGACAGGGTCCTACGAGCAGTACTTC. Protein product: CASSTRTGSYEQYF.

This chain uses TRBV5-1 with TRBJ2-2; TRBD1 agrees at 10 bases. J lost 5 bases, V lost 4 bases, and 14 bases had no gene match. CDR1 and CDR2 (germline): SGHRS, YFSETQ. The CDR3 extends over 18 amino acids. The CDR3 DNA reads as TGCGCCAGCAGCCCCCCGGGACAGGGGAAAGGAGGGACCGGGGAGCTGTTTTTT. It codes for CASSPPGQGKGGTGELFF.

The CDR3 DNA reads as TGTGCCAGCAGTTACCCCCCAGGCTACGAGCAGTACTTC. Its translation: CASSYPPGYEQYF. The chain recombines TRBV6-5 with TRBJ2-7; D not resolved. This CDR3 is 13 amino acids long. Germline V gene data show CDR1 as MNHEY and CDR2 as SVGAGI. V was pared by 2 bases and J by 3 bases, with 8 bases between.

The V and J genes are TRBV7-6 and TRBJ2-5; D may be TRBD2 (5 bases). In germline, CDR1 is SGHVS, CDR2 FNYEAQ. Trimming took 5 bases from V and 6 from J, leaving 13 bases between them. The CDR3 has 13 amino acids. DNA of the CDR3: TGTGCCAGCAGCCTTGACCCCGGGAAGACCCAGTACTTC. Protein sequence: CASSLDPGKTQYF.

V is TRBV14 and J is TRBJ2-3; TRBD2 matches at 8 bases. V lost 2 bases, J lost 2 bases, and 6 bases stayed unmatched. The CDR3 is made up of 16 amino acids. The V gene's germline CDR1 is SGHDN and CDR2 FVKESK. The CDR3 sequence: CASSQSTSVYTDTQYF. The CDR3 DNA sequence: TGTGCCAGCAGCCAATCGACTAGCGTATACACAGATACGCAGTATTTT.

CDR3 protein: CASGTQGGEQFF. CDR3 sequence (DNA): TGTGCCAGTGGTACCCAGGGGGGTGAGCAGTTCTTC. The rearrangement links TRBV19 to TRBJ2-1, with D tentatively TRBD1 (7 bases). The CDR3 contains 12 residues. The V end lost 8 bases, the J end lost 9 bases, and 14 bases lay between the germline ends. In germline, CDR1 is LNHDA, CDR2 SQIVND (reference sequence).

The V call is TRBV30, the J call TRBJ2-3, with D maybe TRBD2 (6 bases). Looked up from germline, CDR1 is GTSNPN and CDR2 is SVGIG (reference sequence). The length of the CDR3 is 13 residues. V lost 0 bases and J lost 4, with 8 bases in between. The CDR3 is CAWSVGGSDTQYF. The CDR3 DNA is TGTGCCTGGAGTGTTGGGGGGTCAGATACGCAGTATTTT.

This chain links TRBV10-3 with TRBJ2-7; D is unclear. The germline V gene encodes CDR1 ENHRY and CDR2 SYGVKD. This CDR3 comprises 13 residues. V dropped 6 bases and J dropped 3 bases, with 12 bases sitting between them. Here the CDR3 reads CAIRLTSYYEQYF. The DNA for the CDR3 is TGTGCCATCAGGCTGACAAGTTACTACGAGCAGTACTTC.

This chain joins TRBV29-1 and TRBJ2-3; D ambiguous. Germline CDR1 and CDR2: SQVTM and ANQGSEA. The V and J ends lost 3 bases and 0 bases respectively, with 4 bases between them. CDR3 size: 12 residues. The CDR3 DNA reads TGCAGCGTTGATTCAAGCACAGATACGCAGTATTTT. Its protein is CSVDSSTDTQYF.

The chain couples TRBV6-6 to TRBJ2-5, with 7 bases lining up with TRBD2. The V segment lost 4 bases and the J segment 9 bases; nucleotides outside the gene matches: 2. Germline loops: CDR1 MNHNY, CDR2 SVGAGI (reference sequence). CDR3 length equals 11 residues. CDR3 in amino acids: CASSSGGSQYF. The CDR3 DNA reads as TGTGCCAGCAGTTCCGGGGGGTCCCAGTACTTC.

This clone was seen a single time. This sequence joins TRBV18 and TRBJ2-3; D is possibly TRBD2 (5 bases). CDR1 and CDR2 (germline): KGHSH, LQKENI. The CDR3 contains 14 residues. Trimming removed 4 bases from V and 4 bases from J, with 12 bases in between. CDR3 sequence reads: CASSRVASADTQYF. The CDR3 DNA sequence: TGTGCCAGCTCACGAGTAGCGTCGGCAGATACGCAGTATTTT.

Regarding this clone: One junction end disagrees with the germline gene, perhaps due to a read error. The chain has TRBV14 and TRBJ1-5, with D tentatively TRBD1 (6 bases). CDR1 and CDR2 from the germline V gene are SGHDN and FVKESK. This CDR3 region has 15 residues. The CDR3 coding sequence is TGTGCCAACAGCCGTTACAGGGCCCGGAATCAGCCCCAGCATTTT. This gives the protein CANSRYRARNQPQHF.

This clone showed up just a few times. The V call is TRBV7-6, the J call TRBJ1-1, with D possibly TRBD1 on 5 matching bases. The CDR3 covers 14 residues. The germline V gene has CDR1 SGHVS and CDR2 FNYEAQ. Trimming took off 4 bases at V and 6 bases at J, with 15 bases between the two ends. The CDR3 here is CASSSKSGGAEAFF. CDR3 coding DNA: TGTGCCAGCAGCTCCAAGTCCGGAGGGGCTGAAGCTTTCTTT.

The genes are TRBV6-5 and TRBJ1-3; D is uncertain. Germline V CDR1 and CDR2: MNHEY, SVGAGI. The CDR3 runs to 13 residues. The V end was cut by 7 bases, the J end by 8 bases, with 15 bases between. As DNA, the CDR3 is TGTGCCAGCACCCGGGCTGGAGGAGACACCATATATTTT. It specifies CASTRAGGDTIYF.

The V and J genes are TRBV27 and TRBJ1-2, with D perhaps TRBD1 (5 bases). Germline V gives CDR1 MNHEY, CDR2 SMNVEV (reference sequence). V was clipped by 0 bases and J by 8 bases, with 10 bases between them. This CDR3 has 13 amino acids. The CDR3, as DNA: TGTGCCAGCAGTTTATCCCAGGGTAGGGGCTACACCTTC. The encoded protein is CASSLSQGRGYTF.

The rearrangement links TRBV30 to TRBJ1-4; 8 bases are shared with TRBD1. The V segment lost 1 base and the J segment 0 bases; nucleotides outside the gene matches: 1. The V gene's germline CDR1 is GTSNPN and CDR2 SVGIG (reference sequence). The CDR3 extends over 15 amino acids. The CDR3 loop is CAWSAGGPTNEKLFF. In DNA form, the CDR3 reads TGTGCCTGGAGTGCAGGGGGCCCAACTAATGAAAAACTGTTTTTT.

This chain joins TRBV5-1 and TRBJ1-2; 11 nucleotides match TRBD1. The trim removed 3 bases at V and 6 bases at J, leaving 10 bases unmatched. The CDR3 runs 16 residues. Germline V gives CDR1 SGHRS, CDR2 YFSETQ. The CDR3 DNA follows: TGCGCCAGCAGCTCGCAATCGGGACAGGGGGGAAATGGCTACACCTTC. It codes for CASSSQSGQGGNGYTF. Looking up the rest from reference TRBV5-1 and TRBJ1-2 gives the full variable domain: KAGVTQTPRYLIKTRGQQVTLSCSPISGHRSVSWYQQTPGQGLQFLFEYFSETQRNKGNFPGRFSGRQFSNSRSEMNVSTLELGDSALYLCASSSQSGQGGNGYTFGSGTRLTVV.

The chain carries TRBV18 and TRBJ1-2; 10 nucleotides match TRBD1. The CDR3 is made up of 12 amino acids. Germline lookup yields CDR1 KGHSH and CDR2 LQKENI. The V gene end was trimmed by 3 bases and the J gene end by 8 bases; junction bases not matched to a gene: 0. CDR3 residues: CASSPGQGGYTF. The CDR3 DNA reads as TGTGCCAGCTCACCGGGACAGGGGGGCTACACCTTC.

V is TRBV4-1 and J is TRBJ2-2; 10 bases align to TRBD2. From germline, CDR1 is MGHRA and CDR2 YSYEKL. V was clipped by 0 bases and J by 5 bases; unmatched bases: 6. The CDR3 contains 17 residues. DNA of the CDR3: TGCGCCAGCAGCCAAGATCGAGCGGGGGGGCGTACCGGGGAGCTGTTTTTT. Residues: CASSQDRAGGRTGELFF.

The CDR3 is CASSLPGQGRAFF. DNA for the CDR3: TGTGCCAGCAGCCTACCAGGGCAAGGTCGAGCTTTCTTT. The V gene is TRBV5-6, the J gene TRBJ1-1, with TRBD1 as a possible D gene (5 bases). Trimming removed 4 bases from V and 10 bases from J, with 17 bases in between. Germline V gene sequence: CDR1 SGHDT, CDR2 YYEEEE. The CDR3 spans 13 residues.

The genes are TRBV7-8 and TRBJ2-1, with 14 bases that match TRBD2. Unmatched junction bases numbered 8, after V lost 2 bases and J lost 8 bases. Germline V CDR1 and CDR2: SGHVS, FQNEAQ. The CDR3 covers 17 residues. CDR3 amino acids: CASSLRRTSGRLDEQFF. The CDR3 DNA is TGTGCCAGCAGCTTAAGAAGGACTAGCGGGAGGTTGGATGAGCAGTTCTTC.

The V and J genes are TRBV28 and TRBJ2-7; tentative D call: TRBD2 (5 bases). The CDR3 extends over 14 amino acids. Trimming took off 7 bases at V and 0 bases at J, with 13 bases between the two ends. In germline, CDR1 is MDHEN, CDR2 SYDVKM. CDR3 sequence reads: CASTPDWSSYEQYF. CDR3 bases: TGTGCCAGCACCCCGGACTGGAGCTCCTACGAGCAGTACTTC.

The chain joins TRBV12-3 or TRBV12-4 to TRBJ1-1; D remains ambiguous. This CDR3 is 13 amino acids long. V was clipped by 3 bases and J by 4 bases, with 9 bases between them. The CDR3: CASSLVGSTEAFF. CDR3 sequence (DNA): TGTGCCAGCAGTTTGGTGGGGAGCACTGAAGCTTTCTTT.